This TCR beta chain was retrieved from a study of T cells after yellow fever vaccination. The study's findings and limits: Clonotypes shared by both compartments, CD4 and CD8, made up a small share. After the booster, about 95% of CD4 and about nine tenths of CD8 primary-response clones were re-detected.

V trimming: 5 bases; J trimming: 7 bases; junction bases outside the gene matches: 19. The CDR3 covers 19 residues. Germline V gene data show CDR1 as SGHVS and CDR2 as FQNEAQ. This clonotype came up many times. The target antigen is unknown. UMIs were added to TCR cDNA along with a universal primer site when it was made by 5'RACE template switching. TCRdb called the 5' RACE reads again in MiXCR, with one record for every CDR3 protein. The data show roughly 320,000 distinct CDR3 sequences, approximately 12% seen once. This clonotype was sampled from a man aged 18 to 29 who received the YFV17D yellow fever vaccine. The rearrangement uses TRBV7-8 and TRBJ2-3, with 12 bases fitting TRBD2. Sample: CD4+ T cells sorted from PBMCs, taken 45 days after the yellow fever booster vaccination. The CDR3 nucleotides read TGTGCCAGCAGCCAAGGACAGGACCAAAGGGGACTAGCGGGCAATACGCAGTATTTT. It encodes CASSQGQDQRGLAGNTQYF.